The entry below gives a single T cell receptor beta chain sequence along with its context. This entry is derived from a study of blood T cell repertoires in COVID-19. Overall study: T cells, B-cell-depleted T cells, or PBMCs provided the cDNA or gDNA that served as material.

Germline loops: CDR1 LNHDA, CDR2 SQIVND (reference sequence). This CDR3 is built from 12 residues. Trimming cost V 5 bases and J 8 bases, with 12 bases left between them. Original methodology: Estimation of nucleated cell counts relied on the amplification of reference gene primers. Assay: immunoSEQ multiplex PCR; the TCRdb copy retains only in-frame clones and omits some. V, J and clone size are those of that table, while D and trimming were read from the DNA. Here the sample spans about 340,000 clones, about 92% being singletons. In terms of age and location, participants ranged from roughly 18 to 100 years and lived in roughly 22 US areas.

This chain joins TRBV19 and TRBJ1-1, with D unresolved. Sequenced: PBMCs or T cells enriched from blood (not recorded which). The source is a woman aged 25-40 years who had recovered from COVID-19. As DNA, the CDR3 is TGTGCCAGTAGTGCTTCTCGGTCGGAAGCTTTCTTT. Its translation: CASSASRSEAFF.